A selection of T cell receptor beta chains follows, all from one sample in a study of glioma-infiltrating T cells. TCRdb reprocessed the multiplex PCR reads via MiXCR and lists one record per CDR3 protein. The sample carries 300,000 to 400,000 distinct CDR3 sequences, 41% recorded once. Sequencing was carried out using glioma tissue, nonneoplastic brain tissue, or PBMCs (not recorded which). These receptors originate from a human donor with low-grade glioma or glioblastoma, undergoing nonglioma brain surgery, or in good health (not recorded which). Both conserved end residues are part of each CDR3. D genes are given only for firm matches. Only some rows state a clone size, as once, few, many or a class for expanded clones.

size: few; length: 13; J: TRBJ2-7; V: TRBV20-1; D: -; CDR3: CSASGIRTYEQYF; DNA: TGCAGTGCTAGCGGGATTCGTACATACGAGCAGTACTTC
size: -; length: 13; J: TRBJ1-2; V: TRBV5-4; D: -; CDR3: CASSSLQDYGYTF; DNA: TGTGCCAGCAGCTCGCTCCAGGATTATGGCTACACCTTC
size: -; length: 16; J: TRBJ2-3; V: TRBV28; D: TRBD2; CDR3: CASSGRTSLKTDTQYF; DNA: TGTGCCAGCAGCGGACGGACTAGCCTGAAAACAGATACGCAGTATTTT
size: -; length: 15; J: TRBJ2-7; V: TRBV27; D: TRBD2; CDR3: CASSLLIAGVLEQYF; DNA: TGTGCCAGCAGTTTATTAATAGCGGGAGTACTCGAGCAGTACTTC
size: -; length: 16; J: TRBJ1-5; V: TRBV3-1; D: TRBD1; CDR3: CASSQSETGINQPQHF; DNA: TGTGCCAGCAGCCAAAGTGAGACAGGGATCAATCAGCCCCAGCATTTT
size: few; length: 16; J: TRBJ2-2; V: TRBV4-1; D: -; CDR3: CASSQDSSFATGELFF; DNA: TGCGCCAGCAGCCAAGATTCCAGCTTTGCCACCGGGGAGCTGTTTTTT
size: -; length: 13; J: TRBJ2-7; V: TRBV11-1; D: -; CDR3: CASSRLVAYEQYF; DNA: TGTGCCAGCAGCCGTCTGGTGGCCTACGAGCAGTACTTC
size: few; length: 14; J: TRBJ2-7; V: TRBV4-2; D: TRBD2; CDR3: CASSQRLAGYEQYF; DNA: TGTGCCAGCAGCCAACGACTAGCGGGTTACGAGCAGTACTTC
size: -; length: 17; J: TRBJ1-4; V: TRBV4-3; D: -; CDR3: CASSPSGYLTTNEKLFF; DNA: TGCGCCAGCAGCCCCTCTGGGTACTTGACAACTAATGAAAAACTGTTTTTT
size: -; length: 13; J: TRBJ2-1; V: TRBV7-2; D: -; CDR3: CASSWTVGDEQFF; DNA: TGTGCCAGCAGCTGGACAGTAGGGGATGAGCAGTTCTTC
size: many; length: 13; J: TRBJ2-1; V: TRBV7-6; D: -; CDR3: CASSLGLYNEQFF; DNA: TGTGCCAGCAGTTTGGGGCTGTACAATGAGCAGTTCTTC
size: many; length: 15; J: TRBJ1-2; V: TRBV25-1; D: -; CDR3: CASSASRGESYGYTF; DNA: TGTGCCAGCAGTGCATCCCGGGGGGAGAGCTATGGCTACACCTTC
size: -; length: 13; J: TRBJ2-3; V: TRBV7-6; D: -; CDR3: CASSPTTLNTQYF; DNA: TGTGCCAGCAGCCCAACAACCTTAAATACGCAGTATTTT
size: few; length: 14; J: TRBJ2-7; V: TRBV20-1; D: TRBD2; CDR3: CSASPGGVSYEQYF; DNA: TGCAGTGCTAGTCCGGGAGGGGTCTCCTACGAGCAGTACTTC
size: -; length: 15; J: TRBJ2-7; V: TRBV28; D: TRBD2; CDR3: CASSLVRAGSYEQYF; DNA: TGTGCCAGCAGTTTAGTTCGAGCGGGATCCTACGAGCAGTACTTC
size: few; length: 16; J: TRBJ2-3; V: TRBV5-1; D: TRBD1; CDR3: CASSLEQGHPTDTQYF; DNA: TGCGCCAGCAGCTTGGAACAGGGGCACCCCACAGATACGCAGTATTTT
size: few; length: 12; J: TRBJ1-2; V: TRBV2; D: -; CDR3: CDADRLNYGYTF; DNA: TGTGACGCGGACAGACTTAACTATGGCTACACCTTC
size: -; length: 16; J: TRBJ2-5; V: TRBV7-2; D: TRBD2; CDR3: CANSLAQLAAQETQYF; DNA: TGTGCCAACAGCTTAGCCCAGCTAGCGGCCCAAGAGACCCAGTACTTC
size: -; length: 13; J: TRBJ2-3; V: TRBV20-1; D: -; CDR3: CSARMMITDTQYF; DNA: TGCAGTGCTAGAATGATGATCACAGATACGCAGTATTTT
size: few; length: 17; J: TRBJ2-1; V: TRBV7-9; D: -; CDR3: CASSPNSGTPPYNEQFF; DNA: TGTGCCAGCAGCCCCAACTCCGGGACACCGCCCTACAATGAGCAGTTCTTC
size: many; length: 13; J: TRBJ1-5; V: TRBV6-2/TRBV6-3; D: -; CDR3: CASTDLDGQPQHF; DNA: TGTGCCAGCACCGACCTAGACGGACAGCCCCAGCATTTT
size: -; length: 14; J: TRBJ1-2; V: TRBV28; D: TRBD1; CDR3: CASSYLMGQGGYTF; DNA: TGTGCCAGCAGCTACCTAATGGGACAGGGCGGCTACACCTTC
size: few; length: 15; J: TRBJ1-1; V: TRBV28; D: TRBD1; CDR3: CASSPMGQGSTEAFF; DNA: TGTGCCAGCAGTCCGATGGGACAGGGAAGCACTGAAGCTTTCTTT
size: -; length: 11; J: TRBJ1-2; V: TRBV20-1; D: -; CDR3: CSASRGYGYTF; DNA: TGCAGTGCTAGTCGCGGGTATGGCTACACCTTC
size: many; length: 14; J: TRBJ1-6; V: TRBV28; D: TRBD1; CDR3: CASNPGTGGGPLHF; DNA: TGTGCCAGCAACCCCGGGACAGGGGGCGGACCCCTCCACTTT
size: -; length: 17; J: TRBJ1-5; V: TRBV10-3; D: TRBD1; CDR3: CAISVKGRGLSDQPQHF; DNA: TGTGCCATCAGTGTTAAAGGAAGGGGGCTTTCGGATCAGCCCCAGCATTTT
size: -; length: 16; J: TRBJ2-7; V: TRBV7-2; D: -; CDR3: CASSLVSGQVSYEQYF; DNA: TGTGCCAGCAGCTTAGTTTCGGGCCAGGTCTCCTACGAGCAGTACTTC
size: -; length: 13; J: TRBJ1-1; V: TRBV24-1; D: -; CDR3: CASSFAGRTEGFF; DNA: TGTGCCAGCAGTTTTGCAGGGCGGACTGAAGGTTTCTTT